This paragraph covers one T cell receptor beta chain sequence. V shed 3 bases and J shed 0 bases, with 10 bases lying between them. Germline loops: CDR1 SGHDT, CDR2 YYEEEE. The CDR3 runs to 15 residues. The data belong to a study of blood T cell repertoires in COVID-19. Study summary: Acute-phase and convalescent COVID-19 samples originated in the United States, Italy and Spain. PBMCs, B-cell-depleted T cells, or T cells were the source of the cDNA or gDNA that made up the material.

Authors' analysis steps: Reference gene primer amplification gave nucleated cell count estimates. TCRdb's table, derived via immunoSEQ multiplex PCR, lists solely in-frame clones and lacks some. V and J calls and clone size are as listed in that table; D and trimming were resolved from the DNA. The profile shows roughly 160,000 clones, roughly 80% of them singletons. This sequence originates from a man aged 18 to 30 with active or convalescent COVID-19. V usage is TRBV5-6 and J usage is TRBJ1-5; D ambiguous. The sequencing input was peripheral blood. The DNA of the CDR3 is TGTGCCAGCAGCTCTGAGAGTAATAGCAATCAGCCCCAGCATTTT. Translating gives CASSSESNSNQPQHF.